A single sample gave rise to the 29 T cell receptor beta chains below, sequenced in a study of shared clonotypes between healthy human individuals. The repertoire was sequenced with immunoSEQ multiplex PCR; TCRdb's copy has only in-frame clones and lacks some. The sample has 1,400,000 or so clones, 97% to 99% seen once; the top ten hold approximately 0.4%. The sequencing input was naive CD4+ T cells sorted from blood. The subset was: CD45RA+ positively selected. These receptors all come from a man under 40 in good health.

The chain couples TRBV28 to TRBJ2-1; D is possibly TRBD1 (6 bases). This CDR3 region has 16 residues. Looked up from germline, CDR1 is MDHEN and CDR2 is SYDVKM. V was trimmed by 6 bases and J by 4 bases, leaving 19 bases between them. The CDR3 DNA reads TGTGCCAGCAGCACCGAGCAGGGGAAGCAGTACAATGAGCAGTTCTTC. Translation: CASSTEQGKQYNEQFF.

V usage is TRBV12-5 and J usage is TRBJ2-1; D possibly corresponds to TRBD2 (6 bases). Germline V gene lookup returns CDR1 LGHNT and CDR2 FRNRAP. The CDR3 totals 17 residues. V was pared by 0 bases and J by 4 bases, with 16 bases between. Here the CDR3 reads CASGLVLLAGKYNEQFF. CDR3 in DNA: TGTGCTAGTGGTTTGGTACTTCTGGCGGGGAAGTACAATGAGCAGTTCTTC.

The chain links TRBV27 to TRBJ2-2; 8 bases are shared with TRBD1. The CDR3 totals 14 residues. Germline CDR1 reads MNHEY; CDR2 reads SMNVEV (reference sequence). With 7 bases clipped from V and 8 bases from J, the junction kept 9 bases outside the gene matches. The chain's CDR3 is CASTLAGGEGELFF. DNA for the CDR3: TGTGCCAGCACTCTGGCAGGGGGCGAGGGGGAGCTGTTTTTT.

CDR3 region: CASSPAVGRQYF. The CDR3 DNA reads TGTGCCAGCAGCCCTGCCGTGGGGAGGCAGTACTTC. This chain joins TRBV5-6 and TRBJ2-5, with D tentatively TRBD2 (6 bases). CDR1 is SGHDT and CDR2 is YYEEEE in the germline V gene. Trimming left V 4 bases short and J 11 bases short, with 15 bases between. This CDR3 has 12 amino acids.

The rearrangement links TRBV4-3 to TRBJ2-7; the match to TRBD1 covers 7 bases. Germline CDR1 and CDR2: LGHNA and YSLEER. This CDR3 has 17 amino acids. Trimming removed 5 bases from V and 0 bases from J; junction bases left unmatched: 13. CDR3 residues: CASSSTPDRALSYEQYF. CDR3 sequence (DNA): TGCGCCAGCAGCTCTACCCCTGACAGGGCCCTCTCCTACGAGCAGTACTTC.

The rearrangement uses TRBV9 and TRBJ2-7; 7 bases align to TRBD2. J gave up 6 bases and V 0 bases, and 12 bases lay outside the gene matches. The CDR3 has 16 residues. Per the germline V gene, CDR1 is SGDLS and CDR2 is YYNGEE. The CDR3 coding sequence is TGTGCCAGCAGCGTAGAGGGACTATCCGGGTTGAGCGAGCAGTACTTC. Protein: CASSVEGLSGLSEQYF.

The chain recombines TRBV28 with TRBJ1-5, with D possibly being TRBD1 (6 bases). V was pared by 3 bases and J by 3 bases, with 9 bases between. This CDR3 spans 14 amino acids. Germline lookup yields CDR1 MDHEN and CDR2 SYDVKM. The CDR3 region is CASSFSGANQPQHF. The CDR3 DNA reads as TGTGCCAGCAGTTTTTCAGGGGCCAATCAGCCCCAGCATTTT.

The chain joins TRBV5-5 to TRBJ2-7, with TRBD1 as a possible D gene (6 bases). The CDR3 sequence is 14 residues long. Trimming removed 0 bases at V and 5 bases at J, with 12 bases between. Germline V lookup: CDR1 SGHKS, CDR2 YYEKEE (reference sequence). CDR3 nucleotide sequence: TGTGCCAGCAGCTTGGACAGGGTGATCCACGAGCAGTACTTC. Translation gives CASSLDRVIHEQYF.

J is TRBJ2-7 and V is TRBV15; no clear D. This CDR3 region has 18 residues. Germline CDR1 reads LNHNV; CDR2 reads YYDKDF (reference sequence). The ends were cut back, 1 base at V and 2 bases at J, with 21 bases in the middle. CDR3 nucleotide sequence: TGTGCCACCAGCAGAGTGATCTCAGGTGGCCGGGTAACCTACGAGCAGTACTTC. Protein: CATSRVISGGRVTYEQYF.

This rearrangement joins TRBV10-2 to TRBJ2-1, with 11 bases that match TRBD1. Germline CDR1 and CDR2: WSHSY and SAAADI. CDR3 length: 15 residues. V lost 6 bases, J lost 6 bases, and 7 bases stayed unmatched. CDR3 protein: CASRNTGTGGNEQFF. The DNA for the CDR3 is TGCGCCAGCAGAAATACCGGGACAGGGGGCAATGAGCAGTTCTTC.

V and J are TRBV29-1 and TRBJ1-4; unclear D gene. V was clipped by 8 bases and J by 7 bases, with 17 bases between them. The germline V gene has CDR1 SQVTM and CDR2 ANQGSEA. The CDR3 totals 13 residues. CDR3 DNA: TGCAGCTTTTCATATGAGGTTGGTGAAAAACTGTTTTTT. This gives the protein CSFSYEVGEKLFF.

The count of this clone is one. J is TRBJ2-7 and V is TRBV19, with a tentative D call TRBD1 (5 bases). In germline, CDR1 is LNHDA, CDR2 SQIVND (reference sequence). CDR3 size: 11 residues. Trimming shortened V by 8 bases and J by 3 bases, and 8 bases separated the two germline ends. The CDR3, as DNA: TGTGCCAGTTGGGGCGGCTACGAGCAGTACTTC. Protein sequence: CASWGGYEQYF.

The chain links TRBV2 to TRBJ2-4; D uncertain. Trimming left V 4 bases short and J 8 bases short, with 9 bases between. The germline gives CDR1 SNHLY, CDR2 FYNNEI. The CDR3 totals 12 residues. CDR3 loop: CASSVLKDIQYF. The CDR3 nucleotides read TGTGCCAGCAGTGTTTTAAAGGACATTCAGTACTTC. Drawing the rest from reference TRBV2 and TRBJ2-4, the complete variable domain is EPEVTQTPSHQVTQMGQEVILRCVPISNHLYFYWYRQILGQKVEFLVSFYNNEISEKSEIFDDQFSVERPDGSNFTLKIRSTKLEDSAMYFCASSVLKDIQYFGAGTRLSVL.

V is TRBV18 and J is TRBJ2-1; 8 positions match TRBD2. V lost 0 bases to trimming and J lost 0 bases; unmatched junction nucleotides: 7. The CDR3 consists of 18 residues. Germline V gene data show CDR1 as KGHSH and CDR2 as LQKENI. The CDR3 is CASSPPPLLAGSYNEQFF. DNA of the CDR3: TGTGCCAGCTCACCACCACCTCTCCTAGCGGGCTCCTACAATGAGCAGTTCTTC. The complete variable domain, with remaining parts taken from reference TRBV18 and TRBJ2-1, reads NAGVMQNPRHLVRRRGQEARLRCSPMKGHSHVYWYRQLPEEGLKFMVYLQKENIIDESGMPKERFSAEFPKEGPSILRIQQVVRGDSAAYFCASSPPPLLAGSYNEQFFGPGTRLTVL.

The genes are TRBV5-4 and TRBJ2-3; 13 bases are shared with TRBD2. V trimming: 4 bases; J trimming: 4 bases; junction bases outside the gene matches: 9. CDR1 is SGHNT, CDR2 YYREEE, per germline (reference sequence). This CDR3 comprises 17 residues. CDR3 sequence reads: CASSLPTGLAGADTQYF. CDR3 DNA sequence: TGTGCCAGCAGCCTTCCAACCGGACTAGCGGGAGCAGATACGCAGTATTTT.

The rearrangement joins TRBV5-4 to TRBJ2-2; 8 nucleotides match TRBD2. The CDR3 is 15 amino acids. Per the germline V gene, CDR1 is SGHNT and CDR2 is YYREEE (reference sequence). The V gene end was trimmed by 10 bases and the J gene end by 5 bases; junction bases not matched to a gene: 13. The CDR3 reads CAGRRSGSRTGELFF. The CDR3 nucleotides read TGTGCCGGGAGGCGAAGCGGGAGTCGAACCGGGGAGCTGTTTTTT.

About this clone: Other DNA sequences in the sample encode the same CDR3. The J gene is TRBJ1-1, the V gene TRBV5-1; 7 positions agree with TRBD1. The CDR3 consists of 13 residues. Per germline, CDR1 SGHRS and CDR2 YFSETQ. V dropped 4 bases and J dropped 4; count of bases not matched to a gene: 4. The CDR3 here is CASSPQGGTEAFF. The CDR3 region has the DNA TGCGCCAGCAGCCCTCAGGGGGGCACTGAAGCTTTCTTT. Looking up the rest from reference TRBV5-1 and TRBJ1-1 gives the full variable domain: KAGVTQTPRYLIKTRGQQVTLSCSPISGHRSVSWYQQTPGQGLQFLFEYFSETQRNKGNFPGRFSGRQFSNSRSEMNVSTLELGDSALYLCASSPQGGTEAFFGQGTRLTVV.

In regard to this clone: One end of the junction is discordant with germline, which a read error may explain. This chain joins TRBV7-9 and TRBJ2-7; 10 bases fit TRBD2. Germline CDR1 reads SEHNR; CDR2 reads FQNEAQ (reference sequence). The CDR3 contains 13 residues. Here the CDR3 reads CASSPITSGTIPF. The CDR3 nucleotides are TGTGCCAGCAGCCCGATAACTAGCGGGACTATCCCCTTC.

This rearrangement joins TRBV5-1 to TRBJ2-5, with no clear D. The germline V gene encodes CDR1 SGHRS and CDR2 YFSETQ. The CDR3 length is 13 residues. The V gene lost 3 bases and the J gene lost 3 bases, with 9 bases spanning the gap. CDR3: CASSYRLEETQYF. CDR3 nucleotides: TGCGCCAGCAGCTATAGGCTTGAAGAGACCCAGTACTTC.

The chain is built from TRBV28 and TRBJ2-7, with D perhaps matching TRBD2 (5 bases). The CDR3 extends over 15 amino acids. Germline loops: CDR1 MDHEN, CDR2 SYDVKM. V lost 2 bases to trimming and J lost 0 bases, with 11 bases between them. The CDR3 loop is CASSLAGLLSYEQYF. The CDR3 DNA sequence: TGTGCCAGCAGTTTAGCCGGACTCCTCTCCTACGAGCAGTACTTC.

The V gene is TRBV19, the J gene TRBJ2-7, with D tentatively TRBD2 (6 bases). Germline lookup yields CDR1 LNHDA and CDR2 SQIVND (reference sequence). The CDR3 is 15 residues long. Trimming stripped 1 base from V and 0 bases from J, with 10 bases between. The CDR3 is CASSIAGDPSYEQYF. The CDR3 region has the DNA TGTGCCAGTAGTATAGCGGGAGACCCCTCCTACGAGCAGTACTTC.

The chain combines TRBV14 with TRBJ2-7; weak D call: TRBD1 (6 bases). The V end lost 4 bases, the J end lost 2 bases, and 15 bases lay between the germline ends. Germline V gene sequence: CDR1 SGHDN, CDR2 FVKESK. The CDR3 has 15 residues. CDR3 sequence reads: CASSPGTLVTYEQYF. CDR3 DNA sequence: TGTGCCAGCAGCCCGGGGACACTAGTAACCTACGAGCAGTACTTC.

This clone was detected once. The V call is TRBV18, the J call TRBJ2-7, with 10 bases lining up with TRBD1. The CDR3 length is 15 residues. V gave up 4 bases and J gave up 3 bases; unmatched junction bases: 6. Germline values: CDR1 KGHSH, CDR2 LQKENI. CDR3 region: CASSLGQGGNYEQYF. The CDR3 DNA reads as TGTGCCAGCTCACTCGGACAGGGGGGAAACTACGAGCAGTACTTC.

The chain combines TRBV29-1 with TRBJ1-1; TRBD1 is a possible D gene (5 bases). The germline CDR1 and CDR2 sequences are SQVTM and ANQGSEA. The CDR3 consists of 15 residues. Deletions cut 5 bases from V and 1 base from J, with 17 bases between. The CDR3 nucleotides read TGCAGCGTTCAAGCGGCAGGGATTTGGAACACTGAAGCTTTCTTT. Protein product: CSVQAAGIWNTEAFF.

The chain joins TRBV5-4 to TRBJ2-3; 8 positions agree with TRBD2. V was clipped by 5 bases and J by 2 bases; unmatched bases: 10. The length of the CDR3 is 16 residues. The germline CDR1 and CDR2 sequences are SGHNT and YYREEE (reference sequence). The CDR3 DNA is TGTGCCAGCAGTCCCCGGGGGGGCAGATCCACAGATACGCAGTATTTT. It specifies CASSPRGGRSTDTQYF.

This clone was seen a single time. J is TRBJ2-1 and V is TRBV6-1; 7 bases fit TRBD1. V lost 5 bases to trimming and J lost 4 bases; unmatched junction nucleotides: 8. The CDR3 has 15 amino acids. From germline, CDR1 is MNHNS and CDR2 SASEGT. DNA of the CDR3: TGTGCCAGCAGTCCCACAAGGGACAGATACAATGAGCAGTTCTTC. This translates into CASSPTRDRYNEQFF.

This rearrangement joins TRBV5-1 to TRBJ2-6; 8 nucleotides line up with TRBD1. Germline lookup yields CDR1 SGHRS and CDR2 YFSETQ. V dropped 2 bases and J dropped 2; count of bases not matched to a gene: 9. CDR3 length: 18 amino acids. CDR3 DNA: TGCGCCAGCAGCTTACCTACAGGGGGTCATGCTGGGGCCAACGTCCTGACTTTC. Residues: CASSLPTGGHAGANVLTF.

V usage is TRBV30 and J usage is TRBJ1-2; the D gene is possibly TRBD1 (5 bases). Trimming removed 1 base from V and 6 bases from J, with 24 bases in between. Germline loops: CDR1 GTSNPN, CDR2 SVGIG (reference sequence). CDR3 length: 17 amino acids. The CDR3 here is CAWSGLGPGTFFNGYTF. CDR3 nucleotides: TGTGCCTGGAGTGGCCTAGGGCCCGGGACCTTCTTTAATGGCTACACCTTC.

This chain connects TRBV30 to TRBJ2-3; TRBD2 aligns across 12 bases. CDR3 length: 17 amino acids. The junction had 9 bases not matched to a gene; V was cut back by 1 base and J by 4 bases. Germline V gene sequence: CDR1 GTSNPN, CDR2 SVGIG (reference sequence). The DNA for the CDR3 is TGTGCCTGGAGTGGTACCCGGACTAGCGGGATCGCAGATACGCAGTATTTT. Translation: CAWSGTRTSGIADTQYF.